Listed below are T cell receptor beta chains from one sample, sequenced in a study of T cell responses to AZD1222 COVID-19 vaccine. Repertoires were generated with immunoSEQ multiplex PCR, while TCRdb's copy carries only in-frame clones and drops some. Of 90,000 to 120,000 clones listed, around 92% are singletons. Material: peripheral blood, obtained 28 days after the second AZD1222 dose. The receptors come from an adult who received the AZD1222 COVID-19 vaccine. Each CDR3 is given with its conserved first and last residue. The D gene is left open where the match is weak. Some rows have no size entry. The others give once, few or many, or a class for an expanded clone.

v_call	clone_size	d_call	j_call	cdr3_aa	cdr3_nt
TRBV28	.	TRBD2	TRBJ2-7	CASSLRGSTYEQYF	TGTGCCAGCAGTTTGCGCGGGAGTACCTACGAGCAGTACTTC
TRBV7-9	.	.	TRBJ1-4	CASSLDGPTNEKLFF	TGTGCCAGCAGCTTAGATGGGCCAACTAATGAAAAACTGTTTTTT
TRBV5-1	once	.	TRBJ1-4	CASSHIQGANEKLFF	TGCGCCAGCAGCCACATACAGGGAGCTAATGAAAAACTGTTTTTT
TRBV10-3	.	.	TRBJ1-5	CAISPTNQPQHF	TGTGCCATCAGCCCAACTAATCAGCCCCAGCATTTT
TRBV11-3	.	TRBD1	TRBJ2-1	CASSFRQGSLEQFF	TGTGCCAGCAGCTTTCGACAGGGGTCACTTGAGCAGTTCTTC
TRBV27	.	.	TRBJ2-2	CASSLTAGVWGELFF	TGTGCCAGCAGTTTAACAGCCGGGGTTTGGGGGGAGCTGTTTTTT
TRBV3-1/TRBV3-2	.	.	TRBJ2-2	CASSPPLSGELFF	TGTGCCAGCAGCCCACCACTCAGCGGGGAGCTGTTTTTT
TRBV14	.	.	TRBJ1-2	CASSQVGQGYGYTF	TGTGCCAGCAGCCAAGTAGGCCAAGGCTATGGCTACACCTTC
TRBV9	.	.	TRBJ2-1	CASSVGSGYNEQFF	TGTGCCAGCAGCGTAGGGTCTGGGTACAATGAGCAGTTCTTC
TRBV19	.	.	TRBJ1-4	CASSISGVTNEKLFF	TGTGCCAGTAGTATCTCGGGGGTAACTAATGAAAAACTGTTTTTT
TRBV7-6	.	.	TRBJ2-2	CASSPYSSNTGELFF	TGTGCCAGCAGCCCGTACAGCTCGAACACCGGGGAGCTGTTTTTT
TRBV6-4	.	TRBD2	TRBJ2-6	CASSEGLAGSGANVLTF	TGTGCCAGCAGTGAGGGACTAGCGGGCTCTGGGGCCAACGTCCTGACTTTC
TRBV7-2	once	TRBD2	TRBJ2-3	CASSRSGIGTDTQYF	TGTGCCAGCAGCCGGAGCGGGATTGGCACAGATACGCAGTATTTT
TRBV5-6	.	.	TRBJ2-2	CASSSWGRGTTGELFF	TGTGCCAGCAGCTCGTGGGGAAGGGGGACCACCGGGGAGCTGTTTTTT
TRBV11-2	.	TRBD2	TRBJ2-3	CASSLGTSGGYTDTQYF	TGTGCCAGCAGCTTAGGGACTAGCGGGGGGTACACAGATACGCAGTATTTT
TRBV3-1/TRBV3-2	once	.	TRBJ2-1	CASSLSRHGQFF	TGTGCCAGCAGCCTCAGCCGACACGGACAGTTCTTC
TRBV5-5	.	.	TRBJ1-1	CASSLGWGLVETWDTEAFF	TGTGCCAGCAGCTTAGGGTGGGGGTTGGTCGAAACTTGGGACACTGAAGCTTTCTTT
TRBV28	once	.	TRBJ1-1	CASSGGTFPEGFF	TGTGCCAGCAGCGGGGGGACCTTCCCCGAGGGTTTCTTT
TRBV5-1	.	TRBD1	TRBJ1-4	CASSSQGASREKLFF	TGCGCCAGCAGCTCACAGGGGGCATCGAGAGAAAAACTGTTTTTT
TRBV24-1	.	.	TRBJ1-2	CATSLGANYGYTF	TGTGCCACCAGTCTCGGAGCTAACTATGGCTACACCTTC
TRBV6-2/TRBV6-3	many	.	TRBJ2-4	CASSYSSLAKNIQYF	TGTGCCAGCAGTTACTCGTCCCTAGCCAAAAACATTCAGTACTTC
TRBV5-6	.	.	TRBJ2-5	CASSLAGGERETQYF	TGTGCCAGCAGCTTGGCCGGCGGGGAACGAGAGACCCAGTACTTC
TRBV6-5	.	.	TRBJ1-2	CASSYIVSGGYTF	TGTGCCAGCAGTTACATAGTTAGTGGTGGCTACACCTTC
TRBV3-1/TRBV3-2	.	.	TRBJ2-5	CASSEPYF	TGTGCCAGCTCGGAACCGTACTTC
TRBV5-1	.	.	TRBJ2-5	CASSQGQETQYF	TGCGCCAGCAGCCAGGGCCAAGAGACCCAGTACTTC
TRBV28	.	TRBD1	TRBJ2-5	CASSLGQEETQYF	TGTGCCAGCAGTTTAGGACAGGAAGAGACCCAGTACTTC
TRBV19	once	TRBD1	TRBJ1-5	CASSVTGSNQPQHF	TGTGCCAGTAGTGTGACAGGGAGCAATCAGCCCCAGCATTTT
TRBV30	.	.	TRBJ1-2	CAWSVQSPYYGYTF	TGTGCCTGGAGTGTACAGAGCCCCTACTATGGCTACACCTTC
TRBV6-5	.	TRBD2	TRBJ2-7	CASSPPGGSAEQYF	TGTGCCAGCAGCCCCCCGGGAGGGTCCGCGGAGCAGTACTTC
TRBV29-1	.	TRBD1	TRBJ1-5	CSVAEGQGNQPQHF	TGCAGCGTGGCCGAGGGACAGGGGAATCAGCCCCAGCATTTT
TRBV19	.	.	TRBJ2-2	CASSPAGAGTGELFF	TGTGCCAGTAGTCCCGCGGGGGCTGGGACCGGGGAGCTGTTTTTT